This passage covers 6 T cell receptor beta chains from one sample sequenced in a study of cytomegalovirus exposure and HLA in healthy donors. TCRdb's copy holds only in-frame clones and misses some; the assay was immunoSEQ multiplex PCR. This sample has roughly 150,000 clones, with around four fifths found just once. The source material was PBMCs. Receptor source: a young man in good health and CMV-seropositive.

The chain recombines TRBV10-3 with TRBJ2-5; D unclear. Germline CDR1 ENHRY, CDR2 SYGVKD. Trimming stripped 2 bases from V and 5 bases from J, with 21 bases between. The CDR3 is 17 residues long. The CDR3 bases are TGTGCCATCAGTGAGAATCCGCGTGAGCCCAACGGGGAGACCCAGTACTTC. It translates to CAISENPREPNGETQYF.

The rearrangement links TRBV4-3 to TRBJ2-6; a weak D match, TRBD2 (6 bases). Between the trimmed V and J ends, which lost 1 base and 4 bases, there was a span of 26 bases. There are 21 residues in the CDR3. CDR1 LGHNA and CDR2 YSLEER come from the germline V gene. CDR3 region: CASSQAALNLLRGSGANVLTF. In nucleotides, the CDR3 is TGCGCCAGCAGCCAAGCTGCCTTAAACTTACTGCGGGGTTCAGGGGCCAACGTCCTGACTTTC.

This chain joins TRBV5-5 and TRBJ2-7; 10 nucleotides align to TRBD2. From germline, CDR1 is SGHKS and CDR2 YYEKEE (reference sequence). V was pared by 5 bases and J by 2 bases, with 4 bases of the junction left unmatched. The CDR3 is 14 residues long. CDR3 sequence (DNA): TGTGCCAGCAGTTTTAGCGGGGGGACCTACGAGCAGTACTTC. Translating it yields CASSFSGGTYEQYF.

CDR3 DNA: TGTGCCAGCACTCCGGTGGGCCAGGGGATTTCCTACGAGCAGTACTTC. It specifies CASTPVGQGISYEQYF. This chain links TRBV7-9 with TRBJ2-7; maybe TRBD1 (6 bases). CDR1 is SEHNR and CDR2 is FQNEAQ in the germline V gene (reference sequence). V gave up 7 bases and J gave up 1 base, with 20 bases separating them. The CDR3 is 16 residues long.

J is TRBJ2-7 and V is TRBV7-2; 7 bases map to TRBD2. The junction had 3 bases not matched to a gene; V was cut back by 1 base and J by 3 bases. The CDR3 contains 14 residues. From germline, CDR1 is SGHTA and CDR2 FQGNSA. The CDR3 DNA is TGTGCCAGCAGCTTAGGACTAGCCCGCTACGAGCAGTACTTC. Translated: CASSLGLARYEQYF.

The CDR3: CASSSHRGYQETQYF. For the CDR3, the DNA is TGTGCCAGCAGCTCACACAGGGGGTACCAAGAGACCCAGTACTTC. The chain combines TRBV7-8 with TRBJ2-5; 8 bases match TRBD1. The V segment lost 4 bases and the J segment 0 bases; nucleotides outside the gene matches: 4. The CDR3 loop spans 15 amino acids. The germline V gene has CDR1 SGHVS and CDR2 FQNEAQ.